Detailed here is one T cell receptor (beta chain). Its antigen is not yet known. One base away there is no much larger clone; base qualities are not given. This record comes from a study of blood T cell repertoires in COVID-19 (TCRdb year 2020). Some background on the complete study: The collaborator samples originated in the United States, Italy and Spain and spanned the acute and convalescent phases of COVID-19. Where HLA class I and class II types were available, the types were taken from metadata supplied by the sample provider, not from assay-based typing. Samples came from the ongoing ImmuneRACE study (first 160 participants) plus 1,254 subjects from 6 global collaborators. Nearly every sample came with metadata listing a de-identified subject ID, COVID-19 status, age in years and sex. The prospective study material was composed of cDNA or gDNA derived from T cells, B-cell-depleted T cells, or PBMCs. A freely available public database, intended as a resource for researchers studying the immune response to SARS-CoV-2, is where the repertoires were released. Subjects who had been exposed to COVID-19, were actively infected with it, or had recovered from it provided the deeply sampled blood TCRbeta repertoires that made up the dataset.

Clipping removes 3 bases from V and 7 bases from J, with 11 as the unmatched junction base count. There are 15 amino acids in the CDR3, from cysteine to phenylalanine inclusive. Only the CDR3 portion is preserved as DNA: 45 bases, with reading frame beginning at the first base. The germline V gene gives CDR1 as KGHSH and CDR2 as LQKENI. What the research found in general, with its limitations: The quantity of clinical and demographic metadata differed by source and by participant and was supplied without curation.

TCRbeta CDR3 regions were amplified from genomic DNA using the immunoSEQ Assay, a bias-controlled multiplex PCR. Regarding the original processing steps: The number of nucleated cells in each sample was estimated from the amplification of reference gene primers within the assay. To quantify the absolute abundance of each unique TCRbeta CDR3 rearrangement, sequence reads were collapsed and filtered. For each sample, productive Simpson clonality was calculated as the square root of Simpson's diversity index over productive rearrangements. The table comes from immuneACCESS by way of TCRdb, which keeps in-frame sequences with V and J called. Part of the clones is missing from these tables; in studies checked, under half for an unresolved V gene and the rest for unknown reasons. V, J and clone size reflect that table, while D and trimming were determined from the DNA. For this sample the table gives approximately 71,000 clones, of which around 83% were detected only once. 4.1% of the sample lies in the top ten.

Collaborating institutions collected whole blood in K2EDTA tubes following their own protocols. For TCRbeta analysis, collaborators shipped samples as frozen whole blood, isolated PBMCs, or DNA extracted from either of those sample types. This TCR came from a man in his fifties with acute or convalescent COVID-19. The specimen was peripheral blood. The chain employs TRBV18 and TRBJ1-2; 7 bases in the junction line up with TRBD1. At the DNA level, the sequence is TGTGCCAGCTCACCCAGGGACAGCCGCAGGAGTGGCTACACCTTC. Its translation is CASSPRDSRRSGYTF.